The sequence of this T cell receptor (beta chain) was determined in a study of T cell repertoires in cytomegalovirus infection. This clonotype was counted between two and nine times. The target antigen is unknown. MiXCR was run by TCRdb on the reads, yielding one entry per CDR3 protein. This sample has 100,000 or so distinct CDR3 sequences; 29% occur once, and the top ten carry about 65%. The length of the CDR3 is 15 residues. V lost 1 base, J lost 3 bases, and 10 bases lay in between. Germline CDR1 SGHVS, CDR2 FQNEAQ. The specimen comprised CD8+ T cells from cultured PBMCs, sampled from culture after CMV antigen stimulation. The source is a human donor in good health (CMV status not recorded). Some clones in this sample may be carry-over from other donors' samples. The chain carries TRBV7-8 and TRBJ1-5, with D possibly TRBD1 on 5 matching bases. CDR3 protein: CASSLVGPLNQPQHF. DNA of the CDR3: TGTGCCAGCAGCTTAGTGGGGCCCCTCAATCAGCCCCAGCATTTT.